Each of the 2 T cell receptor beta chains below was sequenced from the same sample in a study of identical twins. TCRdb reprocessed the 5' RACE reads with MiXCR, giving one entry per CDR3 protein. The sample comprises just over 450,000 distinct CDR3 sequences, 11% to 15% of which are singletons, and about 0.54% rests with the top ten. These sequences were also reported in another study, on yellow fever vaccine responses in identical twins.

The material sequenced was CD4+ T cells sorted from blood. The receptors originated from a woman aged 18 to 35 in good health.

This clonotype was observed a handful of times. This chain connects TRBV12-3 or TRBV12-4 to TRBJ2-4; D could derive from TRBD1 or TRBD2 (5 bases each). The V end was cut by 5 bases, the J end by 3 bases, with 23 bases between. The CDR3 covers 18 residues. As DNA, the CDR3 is TGTGCCAGCAGTCCCCACAAGGACGGACCTGGGGGCAAAAACATTCAGTACTTC. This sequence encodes CASSPHKDGPGGKNIQYF.

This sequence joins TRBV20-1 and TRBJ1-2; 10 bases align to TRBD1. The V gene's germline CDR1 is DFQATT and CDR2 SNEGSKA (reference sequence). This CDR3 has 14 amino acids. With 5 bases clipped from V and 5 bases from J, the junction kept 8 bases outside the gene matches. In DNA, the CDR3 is TGCAGTGCTCCGCAGACAGGGGGCTCGTATGGCTACACCTTC. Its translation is CSAPQTGGSYGYTF.